The sequence of this T cell receptor beta chain was determined in a study of shared clonotypes between healthy human individuals. The overall study: Sampling drew on donors who were a couple of women and a few men aged 18 to 49. Three CD4 naive, three CD4 memory, two CD8 naive and one CD8 memory plate were used per donor.

At deep level, the assay was performed. Clones were sequenced by immunoSEQ multiplex PCR, and TCRdb holds only the in-frame ones, with some missing. The data show over 800,000 clones, with 90% to 95% seen just once and nearly 25% held by the top ten. CD45RO-negative, CCR7-positively selected cells formed the naive CD8 fraction, excluding terminally differentiated effector memory CD45RA+ cells. The V gene's germline CDR1 is LNHDA and CDR2 SQIVND (reference sequence). There are 18 residues in the CDR3. Germline trimming cut 0 bases from V and 5 bases from J; bases unmatched to any gene: 11. Source material: naive CD8+ T cells sorted from blood. This sequence was found in a man in his thirties or forties in good health. This chain connects TRBV19 to TRBJ2-5; 11 nucleotides match TRBD2. The CDR3 loop is CASSIESGTSGSFETQYF. The DNA for the CDR3 is TGTGCCAGTAGTATAGAGAGTGGTACTAGCGGGAGTTTTGAGACCCAGTACTTC.